This T cell receptor (beta chain) is drawn from a study of cytomegalovirus exposure and HLA in healthy donors. Study conclusions and caveats: In vitro testing confirmed a few CMV-associated chains as specific for CMV antigens.

PCR used 60 Vbeta primers and 13 Jbeta primers. Produced via immunoSEQ multiplex PCR; TCRdb's table is partial and in-frame only. The sample consists of about 270,000 clones, around 65% of them appearing once. V lost 5 bases and J lost 1, with 11 bases in between. In germline, CDR1 is MDHEN, CDR2 SYDVKM. This CDR3 is 14 amino acids long. Turning to this clone: As yet, its antigen is unknown.

The chain has TRBV28 and TRBJ1-1; D ambiguous. This sequence was found in a female donor in good health and CMV-seronegative. Sequencing was performed on PBMCs. CDR3 in amino acids: CASSASVGNTEAFF. CDR3 in DNA: TGTGCCAGCAGTGCCAGCGTAGGGAACACTGAAGCTTTCTTT.